This TCR beta chain is drawn from a study of T cell responses to AZD1222 COVID-19 vaccine. Study-level points and caveats: Possibly, clonal diversity was underestimated; donors were largely white British and included more females.

The V gene's germline CDR1 is SGDLS and CDR2 YYNGEE. Trimming removed 4 bases from V and 3 bases from J; junction bases left unmatched: 3. The CDR3 extends over 13 amino acids. Using immunoSEQ multiplex PCR, the repertoire was profiled, and TCRdb retains in-frame clones only, with some absent. The table has under 200,000 clones, 94% seen once. As to this clone: Its antigen is as yet unknown.

This clonotype was obtained from an adult in good health. V is TRBV9 and J is TRBJ2-5; 7 nucleotides line up with TRBD1. This sample comprised peripheral blood, obtained on day 0 of AZD1222 vaccination. The CDR3: CASSPDREETQYF. DNA for the CDR3: TGTGCCAGCAGCCCTGACAGGGAAGAGACCCAGTACTTC.